The text below deals with one TCR beta chain. What this receptor recognizes is not known. Base qualities are not recorded, but no much larger clone differs from it by a single base. The data belong to a study of CD8+ T cells in alopecia areata (dated by TCRdb to 2016 to 2019). The study in broad terms: The treated patients took part in an open-label pilot trial in which moderate-to-severe alopecia areata was treated with oral tofacitinib at 5 to 10 mg twice daily. Patients stayed on tofacitinib for 6 to 18 months and then had 6 months of follow-up off drug so that delayed response and recurrence could be assessed. Disease severity in treated patients was measured with the SALT score, which quantifies the percentage of affected scalp surface area. High-throughput TCRbeta sequencing was used to examine T cell clonal expansion in alopecia areata in both the C3H/HeJ mouse model and human patients. In humans, TCRbeta sequencing was performed on scalp tissue and on sorted CD4+ and CD8+ peripheral blood T cells from healthy controls and from patients with patchy or totalis/universalis alopecia areata. Biopsies were taken from tofacitinib-treated patients at baseline and again at 4 and 24 weeks into treatment, and several of those patients also had a later scalp biopsy. Scalp clonality was compared across normal scalp (n=4), patchy alopecia areata scalp (n=8), and alopecia totalis/universalis scalp (n=8). The RNA source kit depended on sample type: the PAXgene miRNA kit for fixed scalp, the miRNeasy kit for PBMCs, and the RNeasy kit for mouse skin. immunoSEQ multiplex PCR using 35 Vbeta forward primers and 13 Jbeta reverse primers was used to amplify TCRbeta CDR3 regions.

What this sample's time point label stands for: more than three weeks on oral tofacitinib. Explained via the paper, the treatment or condition label denotes: oral pan-JAK inhibitor, 5-10 mg twice daily. Lesional scalp punch biopsies and peripheral blood were collected from alopecia areata patients. PBMCs were isolated by density centrifugation and stained for CD3, CD4 and CD8, and CD4+ and CD8+ T cells were sorted on a FACSAria. After removal of 5 bases from V and 9 bases from J, the junction retains 7 bases not matched to a gene. The CDR3 contains 15 residues, cysteine and phenylalanine counted. Only the CDR3 part of the read is kept: 45 bases, read in frame from the first base. CDR1 and CDR2, per the germline V gene, are SGHDN and FVKESK. Broader findings and caveats from the paper: Many expanded lesional clones persisted in scalp and blood during tofacitinib treatment, which may partly explain relapse after stopping treatment. TCR sequences shared between patients were less clear than in mice, possibly partly because of HLA diversity in the patient population. Compared with normal scalp, lesional scalp, particularly in alopecia totalis/universalis, had higher clonality and more expanded CD8+ clones, which suggests antigenic drive. Scalp clonality and the number of expanded CD8+ clones among the top 100 scalp clones were significantly decreased by tofacitinib. Because the treated cohort was small and included a single nonresponder, larger studies are needed to assess links between baseline CD8+ expansion and response. Unlike mouse skin, which is dominated by gammadelta T cells, normal human skin has resident alphabeta T cells that are also sequenced, and this complicates analysis of the scalp TCR repertoire.

Libraries came from the immunoSEQ multiplex PCR assay. To provide template for TCR sequencing, every sample had RNA extracted and reverse transcribed into cDNA. SuperScript III was used for first-strand cDNA synthesis, primed with a 2:1 mix of oligo-dT and random hexamers. Amplification bias was assessed with a synthetic immune receptor repertoire, and residual bias was removed computationally. Turning to the authors' computational methods: Raw reads were preprocessed to remove errors, and CDR3 was defined according to IMGT conventions as the region from the conserved cysteine to phenylalanine. Clonality was computed as 1 minus the Shannon entropy, with the entropy normalized by log2 of the number of productive unique TCRs. Whether scalp clones were CD4 or CD8 was inferred by matching scalp TCRbeta sequences against CD4 and CD8 repertoires sorted from blood. The table comes from immuneACCESS by way of TCRdb, which keeps in-frame sequences with V and J called. Part of the clones is missing from these tables; in studies checked, under half for an unresolved V gene and the rest for unknown reasons. That table supplies the V and J calls and clone size; D and trimming were determined from the DNA. The sample contains about 42,000 clones, around three fifths of them found a single time. Of the sample, about a fifth is held by the ten largest clones.

The TCR sequence derives from a human donor with alopecia areata. Here the chain combines TRBV14 and TRBJ2-1; a stretch of 13 junction bases matches TRBD2. The sequencing here drew on CD8+ T cells sorted from blood, taken at week 4, from a patient treated with tofacitinib. This receptor carries the CDR3 CASSDTSGGAVEQFF. The nucleotide sequence reads as follows: TGTGCCAGCAGCGACACTAGCGGGGGGGCTGTTGAGCAGTTCTTC.